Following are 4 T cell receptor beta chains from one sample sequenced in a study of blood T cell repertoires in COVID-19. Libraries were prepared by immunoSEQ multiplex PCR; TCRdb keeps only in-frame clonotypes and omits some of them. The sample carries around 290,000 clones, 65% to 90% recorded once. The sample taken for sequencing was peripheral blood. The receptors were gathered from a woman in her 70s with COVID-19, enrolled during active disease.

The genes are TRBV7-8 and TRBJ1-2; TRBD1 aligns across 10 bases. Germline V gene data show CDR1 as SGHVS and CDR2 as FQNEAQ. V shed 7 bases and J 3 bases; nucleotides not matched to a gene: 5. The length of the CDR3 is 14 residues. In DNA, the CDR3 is TGTGCCAGCACCCGGACAGGGGGGCACTATGGCTACACCTTC. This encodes CASTRTGGHYGYTF.

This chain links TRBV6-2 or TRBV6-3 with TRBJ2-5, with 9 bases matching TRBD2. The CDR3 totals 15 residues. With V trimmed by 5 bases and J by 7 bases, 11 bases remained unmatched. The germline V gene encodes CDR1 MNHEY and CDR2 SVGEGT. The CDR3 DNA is TGTGCCAGCAGTGGGACTATAGCGGGGGTAGGGACCCAGTACTTC. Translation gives CASSGTIAGVGTQYF.

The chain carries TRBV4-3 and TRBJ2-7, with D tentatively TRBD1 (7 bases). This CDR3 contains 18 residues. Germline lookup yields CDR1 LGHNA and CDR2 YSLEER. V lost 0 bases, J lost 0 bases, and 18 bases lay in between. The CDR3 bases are TGCGCCAGCAGCCAAGAAGCGGGTGGACAGGTTCTCTCCTACGAGCAGTACTTC. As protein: CASSQEAGGQVLSYEQYF.

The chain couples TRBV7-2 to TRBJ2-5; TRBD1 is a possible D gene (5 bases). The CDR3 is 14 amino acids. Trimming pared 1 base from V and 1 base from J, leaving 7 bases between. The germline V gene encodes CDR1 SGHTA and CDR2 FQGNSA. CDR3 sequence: CASSLGQLQETQYF. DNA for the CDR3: TGTGCCAGCAGCTTAGGACAGCTCCAAGAGACCCAGTACTTC.